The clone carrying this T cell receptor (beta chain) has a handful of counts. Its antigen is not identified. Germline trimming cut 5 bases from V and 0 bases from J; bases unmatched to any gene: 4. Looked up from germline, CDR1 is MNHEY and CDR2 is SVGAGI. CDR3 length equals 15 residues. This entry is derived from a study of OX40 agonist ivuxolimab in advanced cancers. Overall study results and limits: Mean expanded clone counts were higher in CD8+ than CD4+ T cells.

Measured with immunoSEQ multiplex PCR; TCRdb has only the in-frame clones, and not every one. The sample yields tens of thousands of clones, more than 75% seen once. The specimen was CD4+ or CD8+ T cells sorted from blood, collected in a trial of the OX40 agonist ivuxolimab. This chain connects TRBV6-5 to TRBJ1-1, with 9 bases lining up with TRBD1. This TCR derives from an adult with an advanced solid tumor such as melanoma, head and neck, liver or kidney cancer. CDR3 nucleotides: TGTGCCAGCAGTGTAGACAGGGGGATGAACACTGAAGCTTTCTTT. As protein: CASSVDRGMNTEAFF.